The 22 T cell receptor beta chains reported below all come from one sample, sequenced in a study of cytotoxic CD8 clonotypes in ibrutinib-treated CLL. Assay: immunoSEQ multiplex PCR; the TCRdb copy retains only in-frame clones and omits some. Among fewer than 45,000 clones listed, roughly 72% were seen once. The sample here was PBMCs, taken at disease progression, from a patient treated with ibrutinib. These receptor sequences come from a human donor with chronic lymphocytic leukemia.

CDR3 residues: CASSWDLRTEQFF. Here the CDR3 DNA reads TGTGCCAGCAGCTGGGACCTCAGGACTGAGCAGTTCTTC. The chain carries TRBV11-2 and TRBJ2-1; D may be TRBD1 or TRBD2 (5 bases each). Per the germline V gene, CDR1 is SGHAT and CDR2 is FQNNGV. Trimming took off 4 bases at V and 9 bases at J, with 13 bases between the two ends. The length of the CDR3 is 13 residues.

The rearrangement links TRBV28 to TRBJ2-1, with 8 bases identical to TRBD2. CDR1 is MDHEN, CDR2 SYDVKM, per germline. V dropped 8 bases and J dropped 3; count of bases not matched to a gene: 12. The CDR3 length is 16 residues. CDR3 nucleotides: TGTGCCAGCGGCCATTCAAGCGGGAGAGTCTACAATGAGCAGTTCTTC. Translating it yields CASGHSSGRVYNEQFF.

Regarding this clone: Different DNA sequences within this sample yield the same CDR3. This rearrangement joins TRBV5-1 to TRBJ2-5; D remains unclear. Trimming left V 4 bases short and J 1 base short, with 5 bases between. Germline V lookup: CDR1 SGHRS, CDR2 YFSETQ. This CDR3 spans 12 amino acids. The CDR3 loop is CASSQVQETQYF. CDR3 DNA sequence: TGCGCCAGCAGCCAGGTCCAAGAGACCCAGTACTTC.

The chain uses TRBV9 and TRBJ2-3, with D perhaps TRBD1 (5 bases). V was trimmed by 0 bases and J by 0 bases, leaving 8 bases between them. In germline, CDR1 is SGDLS, CDR2 YYNGEE. The CDR3 has 15 residues. CDR3: CASSVVGRSTDTQYF. CDR3 nucleotides: TGTGCCAGCAGCGTAGTGGGGCGGAGCACAGATACGCAGTATTTT.

The genes are TRBV6-4 and TRBJ2-4; TRBD1 matches 7 bases. The germline V gene has CDR1 MRHNA and CDR2 SNTAGT. This CDR3 has 16 residues. V lost 4 bases to trimming and J lost 1 base; unmatched junction nucleotides: 7. The CDR3 reads CASSGGQVRAKNIQYF. CDR3 in DNA: TGTGCCAGCAGTGGTGGACAGGTGCGGGCCAAAAACATTCAGTACTTC.

V is TRBV6-4 and J is TRBJ1-6, with D possibly matching TRBD1 (5 bases). V shed 7 bases and J shed 8 bases, with 18 bases lying between them. The CDR3 is made up of 15 amino acids. Germline V gene sequence: CDR1 MRHNA, CDR2 SNTAGT. The CDR3: CASTEAAGKDSPLHF. CDR3 nucleotides: TGTGCCAGCACTGAAGCAGCAGGGAAGGATTCACCCCTCCACTTT.

The gene calls are TRBV25-1 and TRBJ2-3; 10 bases align to TRBD1. Germline CDR1 reads MGHDK; CDR2 reads SYGVNS. This CDR3 has 15 residues. J lost 3 bases, V lost 7 bases, and 7 bases had no gene match. The CDR3 loop is CASTPPGQGTDTQYF. The CDR3 DNA sequence: TGTGCCAGCACCCCCCCGGGACAGGGGACAGATACGCAGTATTTT.

Notes on this clone: A junction boundary mismatches the germline segment, possibly from a read error. The chain employs TRBV7-2 and TRBJ2-1; TRBD2 aligns across 12 bases. This CDR3 has 15 residues. In germline, CDR1 is SGHTA, CDR2 FQGNSA. This CDR3 reads CASSPRASGGVLNLF. The CDR3 nucleotides read TGTGCCAGCAGCCCTAGGGCTAGCGGGGGGGTCCTTAATCTCTTC.

The rearrangement joins TRBV5-4 to TRBJ2-2; a possible D gene is TRBD2 (5 bases). Germline CDR1 is SGHNT and CDR2 is YYREEE (reference sequence). This CDR3 spans 16 amino acids. V shed 2 bases and J shed 4 bases, with 15 bases lying between them. The CDR3 protein is CASSFARGAATGELFF. The CDR3 DNA follows: TGTGCCAGCAGCTTCGCTCGCGGAGCGGCCACCGGGGAGCTGTTTTTT.

The rearrangement links TRBV13 to TRBJ2-7; D tentatively reads TRBD1 or TRBD2 (6 bases each). V was trimmed by 5 bases and J by 6 bases, leaving 32 bases between them. The CDR3 contains 19 residues. Germline CDR1 PRHDT, CDR2 FYEKMQ (reference sequence). The CDR3 is CASSKTSGTYNERVAEQYF. The CDR3 nucleotides read TGTGCCAGCAGCAAGACCTCCGGGACATATAACGAGCGGGTCGCCGAGCAGTACTTC.

The chain employs TRBV10-1 and TRBJ2-2; TRBD2 matches at 8 bases. CDR3 length: 17 residues. J gave up 0 bases and V 9 bases, and 12 bases lay outside the gene matches. Germline V gene sequence: CDR1 WNHNN, CDR2 SYGVQD (reference sequence). CDR3 amino acids: CASGDSGILANTGELFF. CDR3 coding DNA: TGCGCCAGTGGAGATAGCGGGATCCTCGCGAACACCGGGGAGCTGTTTTTT.

For this clone: The sample holds other DNA sequences that translate to the same CDR3. V is TRBV4-2 and J is TRBJ1-6, with D perhaps TRBD1 (5 bases). CDR3 length equals 15 residues. Germline assignment: CDR1 LGHNA and CDR2 YNFKEQ. With 0 bases removed from V and 4 bases from J, the gap between germline ends came to 7 bases. CDR3 loop: CASSQEEGYNSPLHF. CDR3 sequence (DNA): TGTGCCAGCAGCCAAGAGGAGGGGTATAATTCACCCCTCCACTTT.

The chain recombines TRBV5-1 with TRBJ1-2; perhaps TRBD1 as D (5 bases). The CDR3 is 13 amino acids. Trimming took 4 bases from V and 1 from J, leaving 8 bases between them. Per germline, CDR1 SGHRS and CDR2 YFSETQ. The CDR3 bases are TGCGCCAGCAGCCAGGGTGGTAACTATGGCTACACCTTC. This encodes CASSQGGNYGYTF.

The chain uses TRBV6-5 and TRBJ1-2; 7 nucleotides agree with TRBD1. Per the germline V gene, CDR1 is MNHEY and CDR2 is SVGAGI. The V segment lost 4 bases and the J segment 4 bases; nucleotides outside the gene matches: 9. There are 15 residues in the CDR3. The CDR3 DNA reads as TGTGCCAGCAGTTCCGGAGGGACAGATTTCTATGGCTACACCTTC. Its protein product is CASSSGGTDFYGYTF.

In nucleotides, the CDR3 is TGCGCCAGCGCCCCCCTCGGGACACCAAGCACTGAAGCTTTCTTT. Its protein is CASAPLGTPSTEAFF. The chain has TRBV5-1 and TRBJ1-1, with a weak D call TRBD1 (6 bases). Between the trimmed V and J ends, which lost 7 bases and 4 bases, there was a span of 20 bases. The germline gives CDR1 SGHRS, CDR2 YFSETQ. The CDR3 extends over 15 amino acids.

The chain has TRBV7-8 and TRBJ2-3; D unresolved. The CDR3 sequence is 15 residues long. Germline V lookup: CDR1 SGHVS, CDR2 FQNEAQ. Trimming cost V 0 bases and J 2 bases, with 9 bases left between them. CDR3 sequence reads: CASSLAWSATDTQYF. Here the CDR3 DNA reads TGTGCCAGCAGCTTAGCCTGGAGTGCCACAGATACGCAGTATTTT. The whole variable domain, filled in from reference TRBV7-8 and TRBJ2-3, reads GAGVSQSPRYKVAKRGQDVALRCDPISGHVSLFWYQQALGQGPEFLTYFQNEAQLDKSGLPSDRFFAERPEGSVSTLKIQRTQQEDSAVYLCASSLAWSATDTQYFGPGTRLTVL.

The V gene is TRBV5-1, the J gene TRBJ2-2, with D possibly being TRBD2 (6 bases). Between the trimmed V and J ends, which lost 3 bases and 2 bases, there was a span of 26 bases. The CDR3 consists of 20 residues. The V gene's germline CDR1 is SGHRS and CDR2 YFSETQ. The DNA for the CDR3 is TGCGCCAGCAGCTGGCCAGCGGCGGGACTTCCGAACCCCAACACCGGGGAGCTGTTTTTT. The encoded protein is CASSWPAAGLPNPNTGELFF.

The chain joins TRBV7-8 to TRBJ2-7; TRBD2 matches 11 bases. This CDR3 is built from 15 residues. Germline V lookup: CDR1 SGHVS, CDR2 FQNEAQ. Unmatched junction bases numbered 2, after V lost 2 bases and J lost 2 bases. This CDR3 is CASSLRLAGPYEQYF. The CDR3 coding sequence is TGTGCCAGCAGCTTACGACTAGCGGGACCCTACGAGCAGTACTTC.

The chain carries TRBV13 and TRBJ2-5; D is possibly TRBD1 or TRBD2 (6 bases each). The V end was cut by 4 bases, the J end by 4 bases, with 10 bases between. The CDR3 runs to 13 residues. Germline V gene data show CDR1 as PRHDT and CDR2 as FYEKMQ (reference sequence). CDR3 sequence reads: CASSSRGGETQYF. The CDR3 DNA reads as TGTGCCAGCAGCTCCAGGGGAGGAGAGACCCAGTACTTC.

The chain recombines TRBV2 with TRBJ1-2; the D is unclear. This CDR3 has 13 amino acids. Trimming removed 3 bases at V and 8 bases at J, with 13 bases between. From germline, CDR1 is SNHLY and CDR2 FYNNEI. Here the CDR3 reads CASSDPGIGGYTF. CDR3 in DNA: TGTGCCAGCAGTGACCCGGGGATTGGGGGCTACACCTTC.

This clone was counted only a few times. The chain joins TRBV19 to TRBJ2-3, with D possibly matching TRBD1 (6 bases). Trimming pared 6 bases from V and 6 bases from J, leaving 16 bases between. Germline loops: CDR1 LNHDA, CDR2 SQIVND (reference sequence). There are 14 residues in the CDR3. The chain's CDR3 is CASSTQGPRDTQYF. The CDR3 bases are TGTGCCAGTAGCACCCAGGGGCCCCGGGATACGCAGTATTTT.

V is TRBV11-2 and J is TRBJ2-5; D not resolved. The J call may be wrong; the DNA end is better matched by TRBJ2-7. The CDR3 runs to 11 residues. Germline V lookup: CDR1 SGHAT, CDR2 FQNNGV. The CDR3 DNA follows: TGTGCCAGCAGCTCGAACTACGAGCAGTACTTC. It specifies CASSSNYEQYF.